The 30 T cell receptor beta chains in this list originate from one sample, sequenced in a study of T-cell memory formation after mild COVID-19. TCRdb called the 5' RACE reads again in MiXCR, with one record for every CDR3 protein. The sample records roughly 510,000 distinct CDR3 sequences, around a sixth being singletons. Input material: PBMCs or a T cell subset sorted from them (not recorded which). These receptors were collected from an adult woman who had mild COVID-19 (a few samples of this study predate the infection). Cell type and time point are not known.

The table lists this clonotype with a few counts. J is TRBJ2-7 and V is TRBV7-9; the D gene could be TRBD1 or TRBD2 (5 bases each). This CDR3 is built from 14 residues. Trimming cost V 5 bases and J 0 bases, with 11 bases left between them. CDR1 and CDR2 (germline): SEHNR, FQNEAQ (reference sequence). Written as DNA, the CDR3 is TGTGCCAGCAGCAACGGGACGGTCTCCTACGAGCAGTACTTC. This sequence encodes CASSNGTVSYEQYF.

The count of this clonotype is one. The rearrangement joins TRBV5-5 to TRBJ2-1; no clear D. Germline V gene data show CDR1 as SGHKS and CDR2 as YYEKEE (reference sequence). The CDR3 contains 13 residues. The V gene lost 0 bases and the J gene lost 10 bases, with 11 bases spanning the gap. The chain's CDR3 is CASSLGQAYEQFF. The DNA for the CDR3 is TGTGCCAGCAGCTTGGGCCAGGCCTACGAGCAGTTCTTC.

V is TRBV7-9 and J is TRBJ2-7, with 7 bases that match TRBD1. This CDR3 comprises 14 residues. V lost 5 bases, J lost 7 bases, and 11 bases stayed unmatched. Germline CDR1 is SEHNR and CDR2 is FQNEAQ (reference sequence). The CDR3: CASSPVRADREQYF. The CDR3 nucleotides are TGTGCCAGCAGCCCTGTACGCGCGGACAGGGAGCAGTACTTC. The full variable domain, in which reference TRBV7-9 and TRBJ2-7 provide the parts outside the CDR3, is DTGVSQNPRHKITKRGQNVTFRCDPISEHNRLYWYRQTLGQGPEFLTYFQNEAQLEKSRLLSDRFSAERPKGSFSTLEIQRTEQGDSAMYLCASSPVRADREQYFGPGTRLTVT.

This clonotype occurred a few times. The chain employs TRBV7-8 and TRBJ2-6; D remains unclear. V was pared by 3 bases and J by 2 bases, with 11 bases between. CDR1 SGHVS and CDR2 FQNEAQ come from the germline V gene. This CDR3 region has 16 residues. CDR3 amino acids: CASSFRSSTGANVLTF. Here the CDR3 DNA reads TGTGCCAGCAGCTTCCGATCCAGCACTGGGGCCAACGTCCTGACTTTC.

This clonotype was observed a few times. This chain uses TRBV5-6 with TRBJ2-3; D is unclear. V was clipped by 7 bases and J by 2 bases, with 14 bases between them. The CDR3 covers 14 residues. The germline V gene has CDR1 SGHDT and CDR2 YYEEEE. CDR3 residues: CASLPGFFTDTQYF. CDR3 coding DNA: TGTGCCAGCCTTCCGGGCTTTTTCACAGATACGCAGTATTTT.

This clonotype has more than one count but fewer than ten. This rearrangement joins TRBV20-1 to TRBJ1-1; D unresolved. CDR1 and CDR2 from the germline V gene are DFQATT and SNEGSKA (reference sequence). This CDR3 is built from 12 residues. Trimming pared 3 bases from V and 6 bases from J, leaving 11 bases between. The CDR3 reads CSASPTVAEAFF. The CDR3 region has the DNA TGCAGTGCTAGTCCCACGGTGGCTGAAGCTTTCTTT.

For the CDR3, the DNA is TGTGCCAGCAGTGACAATGCTGGAAACACCATATATTTT. Protein sequence: CASSDNAGNTIYF. The V gene is TRBV6-1, the J gene TRBJ1-3; D not certain. This CDR3 spans 13 amino acids. V lost 3 bases, J lost 2 bases, and 5 bases lay in between. CDR1 is MNHNS, CDR2 SASEGT, per germline.

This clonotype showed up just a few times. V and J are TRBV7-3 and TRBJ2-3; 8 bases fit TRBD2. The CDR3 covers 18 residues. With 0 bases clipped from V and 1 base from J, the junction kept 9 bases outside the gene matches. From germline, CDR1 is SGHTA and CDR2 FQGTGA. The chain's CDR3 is CASSLTSSAREGTDTQYF. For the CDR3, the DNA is TGTGCCAGCAGCTTAACGTCCTCGGCGCGGGAGGGCACAGATACGCAGTATTTT.

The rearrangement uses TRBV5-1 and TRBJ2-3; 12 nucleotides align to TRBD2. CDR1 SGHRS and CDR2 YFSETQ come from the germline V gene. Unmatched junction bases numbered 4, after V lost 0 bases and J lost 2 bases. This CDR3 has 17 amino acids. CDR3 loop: CASSLGPSGGDTDTQYF. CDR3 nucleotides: TGCGCCAGCAGCTTGGGTCCTAGCGGGGGGGACACAGATACGCAGTATTTT.

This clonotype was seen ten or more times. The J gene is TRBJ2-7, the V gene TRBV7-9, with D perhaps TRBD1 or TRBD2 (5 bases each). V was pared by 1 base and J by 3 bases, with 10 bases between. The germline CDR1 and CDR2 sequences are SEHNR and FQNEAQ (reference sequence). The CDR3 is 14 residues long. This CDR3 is CASSLGVGDYEQYF. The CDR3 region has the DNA TGTGCCAGCAGCTTAGGGGTGGGGGACTACGAGCAGTACTTC.

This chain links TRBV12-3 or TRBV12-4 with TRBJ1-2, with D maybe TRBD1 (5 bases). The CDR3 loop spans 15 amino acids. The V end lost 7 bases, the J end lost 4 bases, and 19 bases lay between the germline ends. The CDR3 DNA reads TGTGCCAGCACTCGCATTCCGGGACCTCGCTATGGCTACACCTTC. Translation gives CASTRIPGPRYGYTF.

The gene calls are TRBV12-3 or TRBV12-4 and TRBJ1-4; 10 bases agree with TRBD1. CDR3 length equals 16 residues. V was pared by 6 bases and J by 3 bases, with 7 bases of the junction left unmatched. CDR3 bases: TGTGCCAGCAGCCCCCGGGACAGGGGCCCTAATGAAAAACTGTTTTTT. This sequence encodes CASSPRDRGPNEKLFF.

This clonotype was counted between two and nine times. The CDR3 here is CASSLEDRGRGANVLTF. Written as DNA, the CDR3 is TGTGCCAGCAGCTTAGAGGACAGGGGGCGAGGGGCCAACGTCCTGACTTTC. The chain recombines TRBV7-9 with TRBJ2-6; 11 bases are a match to TRBD1. CDR1 SEHNR and CDR2 FQNEAQ come from the germline V gene (reference sequence). This CDR3 region has 17 residues. Trimming cost V 1 base and J 4 bases; bases outside gene matches: 3. The full variable domain, its missing parts supplied by reference TRBV7-9 and TRBJ2-6, is DTGVSQNPRHKITKRGQNVTFRCDPISEHNRLYWYRQTLGQGPEFLTYFQNEAQLEKSRLLSDRFSAERPKGSFSTLEIQRTEQGDSAMYLCASSLEDRGRGANVLTFGAGSRLTVL.

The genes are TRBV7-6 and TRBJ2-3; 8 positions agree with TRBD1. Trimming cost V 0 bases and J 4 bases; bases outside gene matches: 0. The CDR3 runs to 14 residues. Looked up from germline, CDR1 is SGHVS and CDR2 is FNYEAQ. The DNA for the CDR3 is TGTGCCAGCAGCTTAGCACAGGGGGCAGATACGCAGTATTTT. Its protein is CASSLAQGADTQYF.

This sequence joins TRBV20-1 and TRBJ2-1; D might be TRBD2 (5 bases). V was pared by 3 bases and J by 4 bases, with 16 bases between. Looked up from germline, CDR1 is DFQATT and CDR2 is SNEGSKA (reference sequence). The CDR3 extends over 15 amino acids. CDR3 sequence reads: CSASSFSGSYNEQFF. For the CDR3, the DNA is TGCAGTGCTAGTTCGTTTAGTGGGAGTTACAATGAGCAGTTCTTC.

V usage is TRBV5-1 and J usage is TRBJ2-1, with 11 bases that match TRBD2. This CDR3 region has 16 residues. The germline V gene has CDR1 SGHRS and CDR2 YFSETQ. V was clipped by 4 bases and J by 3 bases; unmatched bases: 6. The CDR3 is CASSALAGGLYNEQFF. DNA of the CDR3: TGCGCCAGCAGCGCGCTAGCGGGGGGCCTCTACAATGAGCAGTTCTTC.

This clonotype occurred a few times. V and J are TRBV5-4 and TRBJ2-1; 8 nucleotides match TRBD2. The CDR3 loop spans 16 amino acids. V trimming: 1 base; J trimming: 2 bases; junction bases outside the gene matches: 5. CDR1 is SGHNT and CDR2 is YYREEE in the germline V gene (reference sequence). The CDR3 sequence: CASSLSLAGTYNEQFF. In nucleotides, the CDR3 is TGTGCCAGCAGCTTGTCTCTAGCGGGTACCTACAATGAGCAGTTCTTC.

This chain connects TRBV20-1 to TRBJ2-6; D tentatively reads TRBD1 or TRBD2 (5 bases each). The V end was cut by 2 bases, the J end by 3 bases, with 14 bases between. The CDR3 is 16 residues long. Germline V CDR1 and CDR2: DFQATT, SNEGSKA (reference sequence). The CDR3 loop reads CSARSPGRGGANVLTF. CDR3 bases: TGCAGTGCTAGATCCCCGGGACGAGGTGGGGCCAACGTCCTGACTTTC.

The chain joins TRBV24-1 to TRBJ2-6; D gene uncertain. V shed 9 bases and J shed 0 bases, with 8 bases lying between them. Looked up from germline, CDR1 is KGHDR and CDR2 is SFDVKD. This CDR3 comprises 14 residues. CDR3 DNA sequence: TGTGCCACCCCGCCCGGCTCTGGGGCCAACGTCCTGACTTTC. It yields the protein CATPPGSGANVLTF.

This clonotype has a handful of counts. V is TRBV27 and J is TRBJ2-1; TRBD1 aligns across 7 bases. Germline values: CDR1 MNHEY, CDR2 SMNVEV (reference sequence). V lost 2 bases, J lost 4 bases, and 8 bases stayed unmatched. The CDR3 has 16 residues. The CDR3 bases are TGTGCCAGCAGTTTACTGGACAGGCGGGCTTACAATGAGCAGTTCTTC. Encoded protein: CASSLLDRRAYNEQFF.

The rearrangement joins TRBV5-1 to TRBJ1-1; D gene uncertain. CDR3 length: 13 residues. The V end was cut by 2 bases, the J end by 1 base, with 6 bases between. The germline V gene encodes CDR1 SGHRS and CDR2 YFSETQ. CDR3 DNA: TGCGCCAGCAGCTTCAGCCCGAACACTGAAGCTTTCTTT. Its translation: CASSFSPNTEAFF.

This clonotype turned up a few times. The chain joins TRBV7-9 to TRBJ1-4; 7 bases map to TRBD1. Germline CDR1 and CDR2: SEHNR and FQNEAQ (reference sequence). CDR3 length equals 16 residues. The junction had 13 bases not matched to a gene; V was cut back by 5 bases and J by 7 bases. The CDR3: CASSPFQQGRVEKLFF. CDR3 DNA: TGTGCCAGCAGCCCTTTCCAACAGGGGAGGGTTGAAAAACTGTTTTTT.

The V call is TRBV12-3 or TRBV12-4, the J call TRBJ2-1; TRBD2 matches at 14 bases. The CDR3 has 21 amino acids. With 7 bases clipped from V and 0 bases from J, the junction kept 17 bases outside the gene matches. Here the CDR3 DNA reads TGTGCCAGCACTCCAACCGACGGACTAGCGGGAGGCCTGAGCTCCTACAATGAGCAGTTCTTC. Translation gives CASTPTDGLAGGLSSYNEQFF.

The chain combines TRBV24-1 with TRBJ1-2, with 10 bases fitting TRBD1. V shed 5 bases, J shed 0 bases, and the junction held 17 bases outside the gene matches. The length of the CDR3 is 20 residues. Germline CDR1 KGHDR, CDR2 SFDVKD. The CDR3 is CATSAPPGTGDKIANYGYTF. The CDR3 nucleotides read TGTGCCACCAGTGCCCCTCCCGGGACAGGGGACAAAATCGCTAACTATGGCTACACCTTC.

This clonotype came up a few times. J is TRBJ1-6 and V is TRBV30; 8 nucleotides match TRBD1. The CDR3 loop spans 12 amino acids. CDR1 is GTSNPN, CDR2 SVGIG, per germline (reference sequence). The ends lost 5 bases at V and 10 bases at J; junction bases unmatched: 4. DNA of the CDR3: TGTGCCTGGGGGACAGGCAGGTCACCCCTCCACTTT. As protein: CAWGTGRSPLHF.

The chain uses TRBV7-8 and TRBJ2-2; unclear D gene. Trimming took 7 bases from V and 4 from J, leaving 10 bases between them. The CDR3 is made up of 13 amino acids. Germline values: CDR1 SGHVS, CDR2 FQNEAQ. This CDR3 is CASIFSRTGELFF. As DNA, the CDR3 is TGTGCCAGCATCTTCAGCCGCACCGGGGAGCTGTTTTTT. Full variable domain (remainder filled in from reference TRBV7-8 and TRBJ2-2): GAGVSQSPRYKVAKRGQDVALRCDPISGHVSLFWYQQALGQGPEFLTYFQNEAQLDKSGLPSDRFFAERPEGSVSTLKIQRTQQEDSAVYLCASIFSRTGELFFGEGSRLTVL.

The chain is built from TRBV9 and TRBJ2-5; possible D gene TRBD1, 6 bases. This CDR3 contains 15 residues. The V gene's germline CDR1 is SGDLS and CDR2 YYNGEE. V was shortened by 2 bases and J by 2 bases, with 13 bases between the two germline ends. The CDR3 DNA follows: TGTGCCAGCAGCGTTCAGGGGATGGGGCAAGAGACCCAGTACTTC. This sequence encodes CASSVQGMGQETQYF.

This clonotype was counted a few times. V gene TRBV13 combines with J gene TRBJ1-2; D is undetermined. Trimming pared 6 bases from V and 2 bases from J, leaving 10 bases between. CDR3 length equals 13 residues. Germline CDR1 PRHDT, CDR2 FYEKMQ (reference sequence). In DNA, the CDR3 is TGTGCCAGCAGGGAAGACAAGAACTATGGCTACACCTTC. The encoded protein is CASREDKNYGYTF. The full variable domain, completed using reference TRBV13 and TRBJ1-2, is AAGVIQSPRHLIKEKRETATLKCYPIPRHDTVYWYQQGPGQDPQFLISFYEKMQSDKGSIPDRFSAQQFSDYHSELNMSSLELGDSALYFCASREDKNYGYTFGSGTRLTVV.

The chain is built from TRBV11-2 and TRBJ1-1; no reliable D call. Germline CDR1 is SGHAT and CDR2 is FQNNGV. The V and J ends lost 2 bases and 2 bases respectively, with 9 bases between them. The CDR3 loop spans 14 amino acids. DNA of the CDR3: TGTGCCAGCAGCTTATTCGGACCCAACACTGAAGCTTTCTTT. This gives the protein CASSLFGPNTEAFF.

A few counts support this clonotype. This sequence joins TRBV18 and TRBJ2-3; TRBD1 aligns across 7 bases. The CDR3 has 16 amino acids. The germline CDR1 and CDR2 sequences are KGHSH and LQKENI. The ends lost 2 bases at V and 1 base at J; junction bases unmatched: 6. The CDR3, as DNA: TGTGCCAGCTCACCAAACAGAGGGGGCCGCACAGATACGCAGTATTTT. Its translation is CASSPNRGGRTDTQYF.